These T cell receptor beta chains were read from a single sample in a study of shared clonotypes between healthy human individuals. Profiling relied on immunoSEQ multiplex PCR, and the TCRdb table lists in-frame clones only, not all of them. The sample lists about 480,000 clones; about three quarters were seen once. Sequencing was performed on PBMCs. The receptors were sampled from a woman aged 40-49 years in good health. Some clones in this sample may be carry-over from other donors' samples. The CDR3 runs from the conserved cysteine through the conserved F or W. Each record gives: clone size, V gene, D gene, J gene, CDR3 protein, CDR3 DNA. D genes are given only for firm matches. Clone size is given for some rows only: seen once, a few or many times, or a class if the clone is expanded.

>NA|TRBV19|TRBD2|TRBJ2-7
CASSTPGTSIYEQYF
TGTGCCAGTAGTACCCCCGGGACTAGCATATACGAGCAGTACTTC
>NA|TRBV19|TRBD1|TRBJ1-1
CASSIAGGAQEAFF
TGTGCCAGTAGTATAGCAGGGGGGGCACAAGAAGCTTTCTTT
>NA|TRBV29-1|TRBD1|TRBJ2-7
CSGGQGADEQYF
TGCAGCGGGGGACAGGGGGCGGACGAGCAGTACTTC
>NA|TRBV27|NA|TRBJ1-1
CASSPQGLNTEAFF
TGTGCCAGCAGTCCACAGGGACTGAACACTGAAGCTTTCTTT
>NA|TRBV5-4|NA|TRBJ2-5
CASSPPGVETQYF
TGTGCCAGCAGCCCCCCGGGAGTGGAGACCCAGTACTTC
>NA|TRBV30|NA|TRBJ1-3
CAWSRQPGNIIYF
TGTGCCTGGAGCCGGCAACCTGGAAACATCATATATTTT
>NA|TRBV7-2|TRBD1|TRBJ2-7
CASSLARDRRSGEQYF
TGTGCCAGCAGCTTAGCAAGGGACAGGCGCTCGGGCGAGCAGTACTTC
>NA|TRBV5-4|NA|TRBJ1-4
CASSRNLRGEKLFF
TGTGCCAGCAGCCGAAACCTCCGAGGGGAAAAACTGTTTTTT
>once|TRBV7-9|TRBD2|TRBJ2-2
CASSLALAGGRGTGELFF
TGTGCCAGCAGCTTAGCCCTAGCGGGAGGGAGGGGCACCGGGGAGCTGTTTTTT
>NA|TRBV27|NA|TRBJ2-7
CASSLLGSPPYEQYF
TGTGCCAGCAGCCTACTGGGCTCACCCCCCTACGAGCAGTACTTC
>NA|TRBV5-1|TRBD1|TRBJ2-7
CASSLLDRGDEQYF
TGCGCCAGCAGCTTATTGGACAGGGGTGACGAGCAGTACTTC
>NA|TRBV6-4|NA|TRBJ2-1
CASSVGTTPPHEQFF
TGTGCCAGCAGTGTTGGGACCACCCCTCCCCATGAGCAGTTCTTC
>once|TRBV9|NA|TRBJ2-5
CASSVAAQAQETQYF
TGTGCCAGCAGCGTAGCAGCCCAGGCCCAAGAGACCCAGTACTTC
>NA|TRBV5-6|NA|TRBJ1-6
CASSLTDYNSPLHF
TGTGCCAGCAGCTTGACAGACTATAATTCACCCCTCCACTTT
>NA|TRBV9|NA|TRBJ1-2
CASSVDSNYGYTF
TGTGCCAGCAGCGTAGATTCAAACTATGGCTACACCTTC
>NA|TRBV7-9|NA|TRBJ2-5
CASSPTRYQETQYF
TGTGCCAGCAGCCCCACCCGGTACCAAGAGACCCAGTACTTC
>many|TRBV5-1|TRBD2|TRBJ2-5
CASRTSTAGETQYF
TGCGCCAGCAGGACTAGCACCGCTGGGGAGACCCAGTACTTC
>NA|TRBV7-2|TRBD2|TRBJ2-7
CASSLAGGRRYEQYF
TGTGCCAGCAGCTTAGCGGGAGGGAGGAGATACGAGCAGTACTTC
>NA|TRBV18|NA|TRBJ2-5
CASLAEPQETQYF
TGTGCCAGCTTAGCGGAGCCCCAAGAGACCCAGTACTTC
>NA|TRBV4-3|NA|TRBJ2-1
CASSQDRGGISYNEQFF
TGCGCCAGCAGCCAAGATCGAGGCGGCATCTCCTACAATGAGCAGTTCTTC
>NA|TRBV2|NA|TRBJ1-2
CASHTQTAHYGYTF
TGTGCCTCCCATACACAGACGGCTCACTATGGCTACACCTTC
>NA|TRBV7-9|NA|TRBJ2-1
CASSPMGPSSYNEQFF
TGTGCCAGCAGCCCTATGGGACCCAGCTCCTACAATGAGCAGTTCTTC
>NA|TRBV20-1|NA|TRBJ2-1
CSAQLGNEQFF
TGCAGTGCCCAGTTGGGCAATGAGCAGTTCTTC
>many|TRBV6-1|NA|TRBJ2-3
CASSEGKGTRGNF
TGTGCCAGCAGTGAAGGCAAAGGGACGAGAGGGAATTTT
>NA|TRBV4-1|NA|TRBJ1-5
CASSQAQYSNQPQHF
TGCGCCAGCAGCCAGGCTCAATATAGCAATCAGCCCCAGCATTTT
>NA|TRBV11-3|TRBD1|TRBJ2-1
CASNYGGQDRQFF
TGTGCCAGCAACTACGGGGGACAGGACAGACAGTTCTTC
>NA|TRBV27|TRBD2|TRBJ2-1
CASSSGTRWDEQFF
TGTGCCAGCAGTTCCGGGACTAGATGGGATGAGCAGTTCTTC
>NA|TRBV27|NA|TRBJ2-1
CASSFTGQVGEQFF
TGTGCCAGCAGTTTTACGGGCCAGGTGGGTGAGCAGTTCTTC
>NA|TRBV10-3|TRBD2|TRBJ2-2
CAISGTSGRTGELFF
TGTGCCATCAGTGGGACTAGCGGGAGAACCGGGGAGCTGTTTTTT
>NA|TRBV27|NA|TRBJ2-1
CASGTALVGNEQFF
TGTGCCAGCGGGACGGCACTTGTCGGTAATGAGCAGTTCTTC
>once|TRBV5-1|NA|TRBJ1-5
CASSLVGDSNQPQHF
TGCGCCAGCAGCTTGGTTGGGGACAGCAATCAGCCCCAGCATTTT
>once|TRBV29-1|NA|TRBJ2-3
CSLEPAGTDTQYF
TGCAGCCTCGAACCCGCAGGGACAGATACGCAGTATTTT
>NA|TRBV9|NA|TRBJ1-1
CASSPSSMNTEAFF
TGTGCCAGCAGCCCTTCCTCCATGAACACTGAAGCTTTCTTT
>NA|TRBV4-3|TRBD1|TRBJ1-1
CASSQTGTGANTEAFF
TGCGCCAGCAGCCAGACCGGGACAGGGGCCAACACTGAAGCTTTCTTT
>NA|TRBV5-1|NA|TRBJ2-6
CASSSTSSGANVLTF
TGCGCCAGCAGCTCGACAAGTTCTGGGGCCAACGTCCTGACTTTC
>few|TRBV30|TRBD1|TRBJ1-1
CAWNLGGTGGTEAFF
TGTGCCTGGAATCTTGGTGGGACAGGGGGTACTGAAGCTTTCTTT
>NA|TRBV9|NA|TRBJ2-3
CASSGGRSTDTQYF
TGTGCCAGCAGCGGGGGCCGCAGCACAGATACGCAGTATTTT
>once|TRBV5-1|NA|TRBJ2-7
CASSLSTVSSYEQYF
TGCGCCAGCAGCCTATCGACCGTGAGCTCCTACGAGCAGTACTTC
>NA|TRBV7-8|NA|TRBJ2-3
CASSLPTTDTQYF
TGTGCCAGCAGCTTACCGACCACAGATACGCAGTATTTT
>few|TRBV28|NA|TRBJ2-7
CASSLPQQDYEQYF
TGTGCCAGCAGTTTACCTCAACAGGACTACGAGCAGTACTTC
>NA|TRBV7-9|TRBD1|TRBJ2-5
CASSFHDRVVTQYF
TGTGCCAGCAGCTTCCACGACAGGGTTGTGACCCAGTACTTC
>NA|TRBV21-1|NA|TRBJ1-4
CASSKGRGEKLFF
TGTGCCAGCAGCAAAGGACGGGGAGAAAAACTGTTTTTT
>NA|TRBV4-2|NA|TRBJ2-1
CASSQFGVDEQFF
TGTGCCAGCAGCCAATTCGGGGTCGATGAGCAGTTCTTC
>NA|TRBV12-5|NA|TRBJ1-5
CASGWGVNQPQHF
TGTGCTAGTGGTTGGGGGGTGAATCAGCCCCAGCATTTT
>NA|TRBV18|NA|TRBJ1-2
CASSPRENYGYTF
TGTGCCAGCTCACCACGCGAAAACTATGGCTACACCTTC
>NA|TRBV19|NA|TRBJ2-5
CASSIRGFQETQYF
TGTGCCAGTAGTATTCGCGGGTTCCAAGAGACCCAGTACTTC
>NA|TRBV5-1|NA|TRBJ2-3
CASSLLTDTQYF
TGCGCCAGCAGCTTGCTGACAGATACGCAGTATTTT
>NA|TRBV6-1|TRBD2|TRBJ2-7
CASSESGRDYEQYF
TGTGCCAGCAGTGAATCGGGGAGGGACTACGAGCAGTACTTC
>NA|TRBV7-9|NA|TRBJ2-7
CASSPVGGPGSYEQYF
TGTGCCAGCAGCCCCGTAGGCGGGCCTGGGTCCTACGAGCAGTACTTC
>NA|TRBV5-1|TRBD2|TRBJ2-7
CASSLGLAEVYEQYF
TGCGCCAGCAGCTTGGGACTAGCGGAAGTTTACGAGCAGTACTTC
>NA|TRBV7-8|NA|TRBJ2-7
CASSSDTSYSYEQYF
TGTGCCAGCAGCTCGGACACATCCTATTCCTACGAGCAGTACTTC
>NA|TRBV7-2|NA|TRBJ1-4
CASSLGGAGEKLFF
TGTGCCAGCAGCTTAGGGGGGGCTGGGGAAAAACTGTTTTTT
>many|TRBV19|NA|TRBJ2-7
CASSNDPGRGSYEQYF
TGTGCCAGTAGTAACGACCCGGGACGAGGCTCCTACGAGCAGTACTTC
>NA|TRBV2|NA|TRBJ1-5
CASIQDADQPQHF
TGTGCCAGCATCCAGGACGCTGATCAGCCCCAGCATTTT
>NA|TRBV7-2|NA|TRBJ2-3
CASSLSVAVDTDTQYF
TGTGCCAGCAGCTTATCCGTAGCGGTTGACACAGATACGCAGTATTTT
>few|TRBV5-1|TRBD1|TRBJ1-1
CASSSGTGKSEAFF
TGCGCCAGCAGCTCGGGGACAGGGAAAAGTGAAGCTTTCTTT
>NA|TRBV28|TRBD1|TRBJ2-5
CASSLSQGQALQETQYF
TGTGCCAGCAGTTTATCCCAGGGACAGGCCCTCCAAGAGACCCAGTACTTC
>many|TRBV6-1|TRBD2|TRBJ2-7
CASSEGLAGTYEQYF
TGTGCCAGCAGTGAAGGGCTAGCGGGGACCTACGAGCAGTACTTC
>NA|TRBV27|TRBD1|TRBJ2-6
CASSWDRAGANVLTF
TGTGCCAGCAGTTGGGACAGGGCTGGGGCCAACGTCCTGACTTTC